These 3 T cell receptor beta chains originate from one sample sequenced in a study of CD8+CD57+ T cells in acquired aplastic anemia. The TCR beta profiling, which covered VDJ combination and CDR3 sequence, was carried out using genomic DNA as the template. TCRdb called the reads again in MiXCR, with one record for every CDR3 protein. Of about 220,000 distinct CDR3 sequences in the sample, 30% to 40% were seen once. Source material: sorted CD4+, CD8+, or CD8+CD57+ T cells (not recorded which) from PBMCs. These receptors came from a human donor in good health, serving as a control.

This clonotype has just one count. The rearrangement joins TRBV20-1 to TRBJ2-7; 8 bases line up with TRBD1. Germline lookup yields CDR1 DFQATT and CDR2 SNEGSKA (reference sequence). With V trimmed by 6 bases and J by 6 bases, 10 bases remained unmatched. There are 13 residues in the CDR3. The CDR3 coding sequence is TGCAGTGCCCACCCCAGGGGGCGCGCCGAGCAGTACTTC. This translates into CSAHPRGRAEQYF.

This clonotype was found a few times. The chain employs TRBV19 and TRBJ2-1; unclear D gene. This CDR3 region has 15 residues. Trimming stripped 7 bases from V and 3 bases from J, with 16 bases between. Per germline, CDR1 LNHDA and CDR2 SQIVND (reference sequence). This chain's CDR3 is CASTPEIPFYNEQFF. CDR3 bases: TGTGCCAGTACCCCCGAAATACCTTTCTACAATGAGCAGTTCTTC.

This clonotype appeared a few times. This sequence joins TRBV19 and TRBJ1-2; 7 positions match TRBD1. Germline V CDR1 and CDR2: LNHDA, SQIVND (reference sequence). The CDR3 spans 14 residues. V shed 6 bases, J shed 2 bases, and the junction held 6 bases outside the gene matches. The chain's CDR3 is CASRQGTSNYGYTF. CDR3 bases: TGTGCCAGTAGACAGGGGACCTCGAACTATGGCTACACCTTC.